The source of this T cell receptor beta chain is a study of blood T cell repertoires in COVID-19. The protocol was immunoSEQ multiplex PCR, while the TCRdb copy is restricted to in-frame clones and leaves out a portion. The profile shows approximately 300,000 clones, just over 85% of them singletons. The CDR3 covers 15 residues. J gave up 8 bases and V 1 base, and 4 bases lay outside the gene matches. In germline, CDR1 is LNHDA, CDR2 SQIVND (reference sequence). Cohorts were assigned according to the clinical history that participants reported. What the recovered Cohort 3 donors had was two negative PCRs, clearance, or symptom resolution.

Sequencing input: PBMCs or T cells enriched from blood (not recorded which). The V call is TRBV19, the J call TRBJ2-1; 11 bases fit TRBD2. The source of this sequence is a woman in her late teens or twenties who had recovered from COVID-19. The DNA for the CDR3 is TGTGCCAGTAGTATAGTAGCGGGAGGGAAGGATGAGCAGTTCTTC. Amino acid sequence: CASSIVAGGKDEQFF. Together with reference TRBV19 and TRBJ2-1, the CDR3 gives the full variable domain: DGGITQSPKYLFRKEGQNVTLSCEQNLNHDAMYWYRQDPGQGLRLIYYSQIVNDFQKGDIAEGYSVSREKKESFPLTVTSAQKNPTAFYLCASSIVAGGKDEQFFGPGTRLTVL.